This T cell receptor beta chain was sequenced for a study of cytomegalovirus exposure and HLA in healthy donors. 13 Jbeta primers and 60 Vbeta primers were used for the PCR. The method was immunoSEQ multiplex PCR; TCRdb's version includes in-frame clones alone and lacks a portion of them. The table has 150,000 to 200,000 clones, 85% seen once. This CDR3 region has 13 residues. V shed 5 bases and J shed 4 bases, with 11 bases lying between them. In germline, CDR1 is MNHNS, CDR2 SASEGT. On this clone itself: The same CDR3 is also encoded by other DNA sequences in this sample.

The chain joins TRBV6-1 to TRBJ1-2; possible D gene TRBD1, 6 bases. The specimen was PBMCs. The origin of this receptor is a boy younger than 10 in good health and CMV-seronegative. The CDR3 DNA is TGTGCCAGCAGTCAGGGGAGGGGCTATGGCTACACCTTC. Encoded protein: CASSQGRGYGYTF.